One sample yielded the 10 T cell receptor beta chains listed below, sequenced in a study of OX40 agonist ivuxolimab in advanced cancers. The library was prepared using the immunoSEQ multiplex PCR assay. TCRdb provides this immuneACCESS table in a form limited to in-frame rearrangements. Some clones are lacking; in checked studies, under half of them reflect an unresolved V gene, and why the rest are absent is not known. The sample includes tens of thousands of clones, with approximately 90% observed a single time. The ten biggest clones cover 6.5% to 8.5% of the sample. This sample comprised CD4+ or CD8+ T cells sorted from blood, obtained in a trial of the OX40 agonist ivuxolimab. The receptors were sampled from an adult with an advanced solid tumor such as melanoma, head and neck, liver or kidney cancer.

This clone was counted between two and nine times. The chain is built from TRBV7-8 and TRBJ1-1, with 7 nucleotides matching TRBD1. V shed 5 bases, J shed 7 bases, and the junction held 4 bases outside the gene matches. CDR1 and CDR2 from the germline V gene are SGHVS and FQNEAQ. The CDR3 has 12 amino acids. CDR3 nucleotide sequence: TGTGCCAGCAGCGTCGACAGGGTTGAAGCTTTCTTT. It encodes CASSVDRVEAFF. The variable domain in full, with the rest retrieved from reference TRBV7-8 and TRBJ1-1, is GAGVSQSPRYKVAKRGQDVALRCDPISGHVSLFWYQQALGQGPEFLTYFQNEAQLDKSGLPSDRFFAERPEGSVSTLKIQRTQQEDSAVYLCASSVDRVEAFFGQGTRLTVV.

V usage is TRBV30 and J usage is TRBJ2-1; D possibly corresponds to TRBD2 (7 bases). The V gene's germline CDR1 is GTSNPN and CDR2 SVGIG (reference sequence). Between the trimmed V and J ends, which lost 5 bases and 4 bases, there was a span of 15 bases. This CDR3 contains 14 residues. The CDR3 here is CAWEVEGGYNEQFF. In DNA, the CDR3 is TGTGCCTGGGAGGTGGAGGGGGGGTACAATGAGCAGTTCTTC.

This chain connects TRBV6-6 to TRBJ2-3; 10 nucleotides line up with TRBD1. Trimming cost V 4 bases and J 6 bases; bases outside gene matches: 7. Germline V gene sequence: CDR1 MNHNY, CDR2 SVGAGI (reference sequence). This CDR3 has 15 amino acids. CDR3 nucleotides: TGTGCCAGCAGTTGGGGGACAGGGGTAGTTGATACGCAGTATTTT. This sequence encodes CASSWGTGVVDTQYF.

Written as DNA, the CDR3 is TGTGCCAGCAGCCCCGTTGTTGGGACTGAAGCTTTCTTT. Translating it yields CASSPVVGTEAFF. The chain recombines TRBV5-4 with TRBJ1-1; D unresolved. The germline gives CDR1 SGHNT, CDR2 YYREEE (reference sequence). Trimming took off 4 bases at V and 5 bases at J, with 12 bases between the two ends. The CDR3 is 13 residues long.

CDR3 protein: CASSQGGTSGRHTDTQYF. In nucleotides, the CDR3 is TGCGCCAGCAGCCAAGGCGGGACTAGCGGGAGGCACACAGATACGCAGTATTTT. This rearrangement joins TRBV4-1 to TRBJ2-3; 15 bases align to TRBD2. The CDR3 runs 18 residues. The V segment lost 1 base and the J segment 2 bases; nucleotides outside the gene matches: 4. Germline V gene sequence: CDR1 MGHRA, CDR2 YSYEKL.

This clone was detected once. The chain uses TRBV6-1 and TRBJ2-3; D is possibly TRBD1 or TRBD2 (5 bases each). The V gene's germline CDR1 is MNHNS and CDR2 SASEGT. The CDR3 spans 16 residues. The V end lost 1 base, the J end lost 1 base, and 12 bases lay between the germline ends. CDR3 sequence: CASSEVGARGTDTQYF. As DNA, the CDR3 is TGTGCCAGCAGTGAAGTAGGGGCGCGGGGCACAGATACGCAGTATTTT.

The chain employs TRBV30 and TRBJ1-4, with D hard to call. The CDR3 runs to 12 residues. Germline V gene sequence: CDR1 GTSNPN, CDR2 SVGIG (reference sequence). V lost 0 bases and J lost 8, with 7 bases in between. DNA for the CDR3: TGTGCCTGGAGTGTAATGGGGGAAAAACTGTTTTTT. Its protein product is CAWSVMGEKLFF. Filled out from reference TRBV30 and TRBJ1-4, the complete variable domain reads SQTIHQWPATLVQPVGSPLSLECTVEGTSNPNLYWYRQAAGRGLQLLFYSVGIGQISSEVPQNLSASRPQDRQFILSSKKLLLSDSGFYLCAWSVMGEKLFFGSGTQLSVL.

The chain combines TRBV5-1 with TRBJ2-6; D remains unclear. Germline V gene data show CDR1 as SGHRS and CDR2 as YFSETQ. Trimming took off 4 bases at V and 1 base at J, with 6 bases between the two ends. This CDR3 contains 14 residues. The chain's CDR3 is CASSTESGANVLTF. The CDR3 DNA reads as TGCGCCAGCAGCACGGAGTCTGGGGCCAACGTCCTGACTTTC. Full variable domain (outside the CDR3, taken from reference TRBV5-1 and TRBJ2-6): KAGVTQTPRYLIKTRGQQVTLSCSPISGHRSVSWYQQTPGQGLQFLFEYFSETQRNKGNFPGRFSGRQFSNSRSEMNVSTLELGDSALYLCASSTESGANVLTFGAGSRLTVL.

The CDR3 loop is CASSYKATSYEQYF. In DNA, the CDR3 is TGTGCCAGCAGTTACAAGGCGACCTCCTACGAGCAGTACTTC. The rearrangement uses TRBV6-5 and TRBJ2-7; D remains unclear. This CDR3 comprises 14 residues. Per germline, CDR1 MNHEY and CDR2 SVGAGI. The V gene lost 2 bases and the J gene lost 0 bases, with 8 bases spanning the gap.

The chain couples TRBV5-4 to TRBJ2-5, with 11 bases that match TRBD2. CDR1 SGHNT and CDR2 YYREEE come from the germline V gene (reference sequence). V shed 10 bases, J shed 1 base, and the junction held 9 bases outside the gene matches. CDR3 length: 15 amino acids. The CDR3 nucleotides read TGTGCCGCGACAAGGGGACTAGCGGTCCAAGAGACCCAGTACTTC. It encodes CAATRGLAVQETQYF.